A selection of T cell receptor beta chains follows, all from one sample in a study of blood T cell repertoires in COVID-19. TCRdb keeps only in-frame clones here, not all; method: immunoSEQ multiplex PCR. The sample has 25,000 to 30,000 clones, roughly 80% seen once; the top ten hold around 50%. The sample consisted of peripheral blood. The source is a man aged 50 or older with active or convalescent COVID-19. Each CDR3 is given with its conserved first and last residue. The order of the fields is clone size, V gene, J gene, D gene, CDR3 DNA, CDR3 protein. The D gene is left open where the match is weak. Size tells how often a clone was seen (once, few, many) or the class of an expanded clone, and some rows leave it out.

>NA|TRBV7-9|TRBJ1-2|TRBD1
TGTGCCAGCAGTCGACAGGGGGAGGGGTATGGCTACACCTTC
CASSRQGEGYGYTF
>NA|TRBV18|TRBJ1-4|NA
TGTGCCAGCTCACCATACCTAGAGGGCGGACTGTTTTTT
CASSPYLEGGLFF
>NA|TRBV19|TRBJ2-1|NA
TGTGCCAGTAGTATAGCCCCCCCCTACTACAATGAGCAGTTCTTC
CASSIAPPYYNEQFF
>NA|TRBV5-4|TRBJ1-6|TRBD1
TGTGCCAGCAGATATGCGGGACAGATGAATTCACCCCTCCACTTT
CASRYAGQMNSPLHF
>NA|TRBV7-7|TRBJ2-6|NA
TGTGCCAGCTCAACTGGGGCCAACGTCCTGACTTTC
CASSTGANVLTF
>NA|TRBV20-1|TRBJ2-7|NA
TGCAGTAGTTCTAGCTTCTACGAGCAGTACTTC
CSSSSFYEQYF
>NA|TRBV30|TRBJ1-2|NA
TGTGCCTGGAGTGACCCTCTCGGAGGGGCCTCCCCTTATGGCTACACCTTC
CAWSDPLGGASPYGYTF
>NA|TRBV24-1|TRBJ1-5|NA
TGTGCCACCAGTGACAGGGATTATAGCAATCAGCCCCAGCATTTT
CATSDRDYSNQPQHF
>NA|TRBV28|TRBJ1-2|NA
TGTGCCAGCAGTGCCCCCAGGAAAGCTAACTATGGCTACACCTTC
CASSAPRKANYGYTF
>NA|TRBV5-1|TRBJ1-1|TRBD1
TGCGCCAGCAGCTTAACACTACAGGGGAATGAAGCTTTCTTT
CASSLTLQGNEAFF
>NA|TRBV29-1|TRBJ1-4|NA
TGCAGCGTTGAAAAGGCAGGGGAAGATGAAAAACTGTTTTTT
CSVEKAGEDEKLFF
>NA|TRBV12-5|TRBJ2-5|TRBD2
TGTGCTAGTGGTTTGTGGGGACTAGCGGGTCTAAAAGAGACCCAGTACTTC
CASGLWGLAGLKETQYF
>NA|TRBV2|TRBJ1-5|NA
TGTGCCAGCACCCCGTGGGAGGGGAGAAGTCAGCCCCAGCATTTT
CASTPWEGRSQPQHF
>NA|TRBV18|TRBJ1-1|TRBD1
TGTGCCAGCTCACCTTCGACAGGGGAGGCTGAAGCTTTCTTT
CASSPSTGEAEAFF
>NA|TRBV5-1|TRBJ1-1|TRBD1
TGCGCCAGCAGCCAACGGACAGGGGGAGAAGCTTTCTTT
CASSQRTGGEAFF
>NA|TRBV27|TRBJ2-3|NA
TGTGCCAGCAGTTCGTCCTACACAGATACGCAGTATTTT
CASSSSYTDTQYF
>NA|TRBV7-3|TRBJ2-3|TRBD2
TGTGCCAGCAGCCATAGCGGGGCCCGCACAGATACGCAGTATTTT
CASSHSGARTDTQYF
>NA|TRBV15|TRBJ2-1|TRBD1
TGTGCCACCAGCAGGACAGGGGACGGTGAGCAGTTCTTC
CATSRTGDGEQFF
>few|TRBV28|TRBJ1-3|NA
TGTGCCAGCAGTTTACCCCAGATATCCGGAAACACCATATATTTT
CASSLPQISGNTIYF
>few|TRBV27|TRBJ1-5|NA
TGTGCCAGCAGTTTTACGGACTGGGGAGGCAATCAGCCCCAGCATTTT
CASSFTDWGGNQPQHF
>NA|TRBV7-9|TRBJ1-6|NA
TGTGCCAGCAGCTTAGAACAGTATAATTCACCCCTCCACTTT
CASSLEQYNSPLHF
>NA|TRBV6-5|TRBJ2-1|TRBD2
TGTGCCAGCAGGTATACTAGCGGGGGTTGGAATGAGCAGTTCTTC
CASRYTSGGWNEQFF
>NA|TRBV24-1|TRBJ1-5|TRBD1
TGTGCCACACCAGGTCAGTGGGACAGGGTTAATCAGCCCCAGCATTTT
CATPGQWDRVNQPQHF
>few|TRBV11-2|TRBJ1-6|TRBD1
TGTGCCAGCAGCTTTCGGACAGGCACAGCTTCCTATAATTCACCCCTCCACTTT
CASSFRTGTASYNSPLHF
>few|TRBV19|TRBJ1-5|NA
TGTGCCAGTAGTATAGATGCGGGAGGTAGCAATCAGCCCCAGCATTTT
CASSIDAGGSNQPQHF
>NA|TRBV4-1|TRBJ2-1|NA
TGCGCCAGCAGCCAGTGGGGGGGCCGCAATGAGCAGTTCTTC
CASSQWGGRNEQFF
>NA|TRBV13|TRBJ2-3|NA
TGTGCCAGCAGCTCGGGGGGCACAGATACGCAGTATTTT
CASSSGGTDTQYF
>NA|TRBV6-5|TRBJ1-2|NA
TGTGCCAGCAGTTACGGGGGCAGACTGGATGGCTACACCTTC
CASSYGGRLDGYTF
>once|TRBV6-5|TRBJ1-2|NA
TGTGCCAGCAGTCAAACCATACAGGGTTATGGCTACACCTTC
CASSQTIQGYGYTF
>NA|TRBV6-6|TRBJ2-3|NA
TGTGCCAGCAGCGGCGGGAAGGGCACAGATACGCAGTATTTT
CASSGGKGTDTQYF
>few|TRBV3-1/TRBV3-2|TRBJ2-5|NA
TGTGCCAGCAGCCCCCTCGGGTCCGTTGAGGAGACCCAGTACTTC
CASSPLGSVEETQYF
>NA|TRBV4-2|TRBJ2-3|TRBD2
TGTGCCAGCAGCCAAGATAGGAGGGCGGGAGGGTACACAGATACGCAGTATTTT
CASSQDRRAGGYTDTQYF
>NA|TRBV6-6|TRBJ2-5|NA
TGTGCCAGCAGTTACTCCGGTGGGACCCAGTACTTC
CASSYSGGTQYF
>NA|TRBV4-1|TRBJ1-1|NA
TGCGCCAGCAGCCACCCCGGGTCGAGCACTGAAGCTTTCTTT
CASSHPGSSTEAFF
>NA|TRBV19|TRBJ1-1|NA
TGTGCCAGTTGTTGTAACCAGGGTTTGGATACTGAAGCTTTCTTT
CASCCNQGLDTEAFF
>NA|TRBV3-1/TRBV3-2|TRBJ2-2|NA
TGTGCCAGCAGCCCGGGGAACACCGGGGAGCTGTTTTTT
CASSPGNTGELFF
>NA|TRBV5-4|TRBJ1-2|TRBD1
TGTGCCAGCAGCCCGGGACAGGACGGTGGCTACACCTTC
CASSPGQDGGYTF
>NA|TRBV2|TRBJ2-2|NA
TGTGCCAGCAGTGATAGGGGCACCGGGGAGCTGTTTTTT
CASSDRGTGELFF
>NA|TRBV9|TRBJ1-2|NA
TGTGCCAGCAGCGTGGAGGCGGCTAACTATGGCTACACCTTC
CASSVEAANYGYTF
>NA|TRBV20-1|TRBJ1-5|NA
TGCAGTGCTAGTGGACAGAACAATCAGCCCCAGCATTTT
CSASGQNNQPQHF
>few|TRBV5-1|TRBJ2-5|TRBD2
TGCGCCAGCAGCTTAGCGGGAGGGCAAGAGACCCAGTACTTC
CASSLAGGQETQYF
>once|TRBV6-6|TRBJ1-6|TRBD1
TGTGCCAGCAGTCAAGACAGGGTAGTATTGAATTCACCCCTCCACTTT
CASSQDRVVLNSPLHF
>NA|TRBV4-1|TRBJ1-5|TRBD1
TGCGCCAGCAGCCCAGGCACAGGGGGTCGGCAGCCCCAGCATTTT
CASSPGTGGRQPQHF
>NA|TRBV28|TRBJ1-2|NA
TGTGCCAGCATCGGGGACTATGGCTACACCTTC
CASIGDYGYTF
>NA|TRBV30|TRBJ1-2|TRBD1
TGTGCCTGGAGCAAAACCGGGACAGGGGGCCCTTTCTATGGCTACACCTTC
CAWSKTGTGGPFYGYTF
>NA|TRBV11-3|TRBJ2-1|NA
TGTGCCAGCCGCACTAACAATGAGCAGTTCTTC
CASRTNNEQFF
>NA|TRBV2|TRBJ2-1|TRBD1
TGTGCCAGCAGTGTAGACAGGGTAGGGAATGAGCAGTTCTTC
CASSVDRVGNEQFF